These T cell receptor beta chains were read from a single sample in a study of post-analysis software for immune sequencing data. TCRdb independently ran MiXCR on the PCR reads; one entry per CDR3 protein. The sample has 430,000 or so distinct CDR3 sequences, about 39% seen once. The sequenced sample consisted of blood. These receptors were taken from a girl aged 2 to 10 with multiple sclerosis. Both conserved end residues are part of each CDR3. A D gene is named only where the DNA matches it firmly. Rows may omit the clone size; those that give it use once, few, many or a size class.

CDR3 protein | CDR3 DNA | J gene | D gene | clone size | V gene
CSVRSRDVYEQYF | TGCAGCGTTAGATCCCGGGACGTCTACGAGCAGTACTTC | TRBJ2-7 | - | few | TRBV29-1
CASSHTDREKLFF | TGCGCCAGCAGCCATACCGACAGGGAAAAACTGTTTTTT | TRBJ1-4 | - | - | TRBV4-3
CASSSPTQETQYF | TGTGCCAGCAGTTCTCCAACACAAGAGACCCAGTACTTC | TRBJ2-5 | - | few | TRBV12-3/TRBV12-4
CSVGEQGVGETQYF | TGCAGCGTTGGAGAACAGGGTGTGGGAGAGACCCAGTACTTC | TRBJ2-5 | - | - | TRBV29-1
CSARVGLQRDTQYF | TGCAGTGCTAGAGTCGGCCTCCAGAGAGATACGCAGTATTTT | TRBJ2-3 | - | - | TRBV20-1
CASSFRVAELNEQFF | TGTGCCAGCAGCTTCCGGGTAGCGGAACTCAATGAGCAGTTCTTC | TRBJ2-1 | - | - | TRBV7-2
CASSPAGGPYNEQFF | TGTGCCAGCAGCCCGGCGGGAGGACCCTACAATGAGCAGTTCTTC | TRBJ2-1 | TRBD2 | - | TRBV7-2
CASSVSIGYGYTF | TGTGCCAGCAGTGTAAGCATAGGGTACGGCTACACCTTC | TRBJ1-2 | - | once | TRBV12-3/TRBV12-4
CASSLAGIYNEQFF | TGCGCCAGCAGCTTGGCGGGAATCTACAATGAGCAGTTCTTC | TRBJ2-1 | - | few | TRBV5-1
CSARVAGPSNYGYTF | TGCAGTGCTAGAGTTGCCGGCCCGTCTAACTATGGCTACACCTTC | TRBJ1-2 | - | - | TRBV20-1
CASNPGTGGAGTEAFF | TGTGCCAGCAACCCCGGGACAGGGGGCGCGGGTACTGAAGCTTTCTTT | TRBJ1-1 | TRBD1 | - | TRBV11-2
CASSLYASGSIGLSYEQYF | TGCGCCAGCAGCTTGTACGCTAGCGGGAGTATTGGTCTCTCCTACGAGCAGTACTTC | TRBJ2-7 | TRBD2 | - | TRBV5-1
CASSPGTPGQPQHF | TGTGCCAGCAGTCCGGGGACCCCAGGTCAGCCCCAGCATTTT | TRBJ1-5 | - | - | TRBV12-3/TRBV12-4
CASSFDRTETQYF | TGTGCCAGCAGTTTTGACAGGACAGAGACCCAGTACTTC | TRBJ2-5 | - | - | TRBV28
CASSSVGTIYGYTF | TGTGCCAGCTCCTCTGTTGGAACAATCTATGGCTACACCTTC | TRBJ1-2 | - | - | TRBV18
CASSLADSGYEQYF | TGCGCCAGCAGCTTGGCGGATAGCGGGTACGAGCAGTACTTC | TRBJ2-7 | TRBD2 | few | TRBV5-1
CAGSSSTPSGENTGELFF | TGTGCCGGCAGCTCCTCAACCCCTAGCGGAGAGAACACCGGGGAGCTGTTTTTT | TRBJ2-2 | TRBD2 | - | TRBV7-9
CASSYRLSYEQYF | TGTGCCAGCAGCTACAGGCTCTCCTACGAGCAGTACTTC | TRBJ2-7 | - | many | TRBV12-3/TRBV12-4
CASSYSSGSEAFF | TGTGCCAGCAGTTACTCGAGTGGCTCTGAAGCTTTCTTT | TRBJ1-1 | - | - | TRBV6-5
CASGLAGTGSIYGYTF | TGTGCTAGTGGTTTGGCCGGGACAGGGAGTATCTATGGCTACACCTTC | TRBJ1-2 | TRBD1 | few | TRBV12-5
CASSRLGQGKETQYF | TGTGCCAGCAGCAGACTTGGACAGGGAAAAGAGACCCAGTACTTC | TRBJ2-5 | TRBD1 | few | TRBV7-6
CAAWVGGPADTQYF | TGCGCTGCTTGGGTGGGGGGGCCCGCAGATACGCAGTATTTT | TRBJ2-3 | - | few | TRBV20-1
CAGSVGYSSTYEQYF | TGTGCCGGCAGCGTAGGGTACTCTAGCACCTACGAGCAGTACTTC | TRBJ2-7 | - | - | TRBV9
CSARGGGAYEQYF | TGCAGTGCTAGAGGCGGGGGGGCCTACGAGCAGTACTTC | TRBJ2-7 | TRBD2 | once | TRBV20-1
CASSPGTGDEQYF | TGTGCCAGCAGTCCCGGGACAGGGGACGAGCAGTACTTC | TRBJ2-7 | TRBD1 | many | TRBV28
CASSPGQTYEQYF | TGTGCCAGCAGTCCGGGACAGACCTACGAGCAGTACTTC | TRBJ2-7 | TRBD1 | - | TRBV11-1
CASSQGLAGVRNEQFF | TGCGCCAGCAGCCAGGGTCTAGCGGGAGTTAGGAATGAGCAGTTCTTC | TRBJ2-1 | TRBD2 | - | TRBV4-3
CASSDTGSRRTDTQYF | TGTGCCAGCAGTGACACAGGGAGCAGGCGCACAGATACGCAGTATTTT | TRBJ2-3 | - | - | TRBV12-3/TRBV12-4